The 4 T cell receptor beta chains given below trace back to one sample, sequenced in a study of T-cell reconstitution after alpha-beta-depleted transplantation in children. The authors prepared the TCRbeta library with unique molecular identifiers. TCRdb reanalysed the PCR reads using MiXCR and keeps one entry per CDR3 protein. In the table there are some 240,000 distinct CDR3 sequences, roughly a tenth of which are singletons. Sequencing was performed on PBMCs from the stem cell graft donor, taken from the stem cell graft. The receptors derive from a human donor who donated a stem cell graft to a child with SCID.

This clonotype has a count of ten or more. The chain couples TRBV12-3 or TRBV12-4 to TRBJ1-5; D remains unclear. Trimming removed 5 bases at V and 7 bases at J, with 12 bases between. This CDR3 spans 13 amino acids. CDR3 nucleotides: TGTGCCAGCAGTCTTCGACCAGAACAGCCCCAGCATTTT. This sequence encodes CASSLRPEQPQHF.

This clonotype was detected ten times or more. V and J are TRBV12-3 or TRBV12-4 and TRBJ2-2, with D unclear. The CDR3 sequence is 13 residues long. The V gene lost 6 bases and the J gene lost 0 bases, with 5 bases spanning the gap. The CDR3 here is CASRRTNTGELFF. CDR3 sequence (DNA): TGTGCCAGCAGACGTACGAACACCGGGGAGCTGTTTTTT.

The sample holds a few counts of this clonotype. The J gene is TRBJ1-6, the V gene TRBV4-3; D remains ambiguous. Trimming cost V 0 bases and J 0 bases, with 9 bases left between them. The CDR3 length is 17 residues. Germline CDR1 LGHNA, CDR2 YSLEER. CDR3 bases: TGCGCCAGCAGCCAAGATGCGTTTAGCTCCTATAATTCACCCCTCCACTTT. It encodes CASSQDAFSSYNSPLHF.

This clonotype was observed at least ten times. The gene calls are TRBV5-1 and TRBJ2-1, with D perhaps matching TRBD1 (5 bases). CDR3 size: 16 residues. V shed 3 bases and J shed 2 bases, with 15 bases lying between them. CDR1 and CDR2 (germline): SGHRS, YFSETQ. The CDR3 is CASSSQGAATYNEQFF. For the CDR3, the DNA is TGCGCCAGCAGCTCCCAAGGGGCGGCCACCTACAATGAGCAGTTCTTC. The variable domain in full, completed from reference TRBV5-1 and TRBJ2-1, reads KAGVTQTPRYLIKTRGQQVTLSCSPISGHRSVSWYQQTPGQGLQFLFEYFSETQRNKGNFPGRFSGRQFSNSRSEMNVSTLELGDSALYLCASSSQGAATYNEQFFGPGTRLTVL.